This T cell receptor (beta chain) was identified during a study of T cell changes during pregnancy in multiple sclerosis. Clones were read by immunoSEQ multiplex PCR, and TCRdb kept only the in-frame ones, dropping some. Of some 67,000 clones listed, about 91% are singletons. Per germline, CDR1 SGHTS and CDR2 YDEGEE. The V end was cut by 4 bases, the J end by 6 bases, with 14 bases between. This CDR3 region has 14 residues. The sample was peripheral blood, taken in the first trimester of pregnancy. V usage is TRBV5-8 and J usage is TRBJ2-1, with D possibly matching TRBD2 (6 bases). This TCR derives from a female donor with multiple sclerosis, enrolled in a pregnancy study. As DNA, the CDR3 is TGTGCCAGCAGCATAAGACTAGGCGGCAATGAGCAGTTCTTC. It specifies CASSIRLGGNEQFF.